This TCR beta chain is drawn from a study of a mutant IDH1 vaccine in newly diagnosed glioma. Study background: Antecedent treatment encompassed radiotherapy, temozolomide, or their combination; the majority received both.

Time point described: baseline, week 1 (first vaccination visit). Treatment defined: pre-vaccination baseline after standard-of-care therapy. Donor diagnoses consisted of new WHO grade 3 or 4 IDH1-mutant, ATRX-lost astrocytomas. The study's findings and limits: Most patients, 93.3%, showed vaccine-induced immune responses.

With respect to this clone: Its target is not known.

Profiling relied on immunoSEQ multiplex PCR, and the TCRdb table lists in-frame clones only, not all of them. The sample yields about 88,000 clones, more than 65% seen once. The CDR3 runs 15 residues. The V gene's germline CDR1 is LNHDA and CDR2 SQIVND (reference sequence). Trimming left V 10 bases short and J 6 bases short, with 25 bases between. V and J are TRBV19 and TRBJ2-7; D may match TRBD1 or TRBD2 (6 bases each). The sequenced sample was PBMCs, obtained from a glioma patient treated with radiotherapy, temozolomide or both. This sequence was found in a man in his forties or fifties with glioma. Some clones in this sample may be carry-over from other donors' samples. The CDR3 sequence: CATTAQGGTQSEQYF. CDR3 DNA: TGTGCCACCACCGCCCAAGGAGGGACACAGAGCGAGCAGTACTTC.